This entry features one T cell receptor beta chain sequence. Antigen specificity is unknown. The sample belongs to a study of siplizumab effects on memory and regulatory T cells. Trimming took 0 bases from V and 2 from J, leaving 9 bases between them. This CDR3 comprises 16 residues. Germline CDR1 is SGHRS and CDR2 is YFSETQ. Clones were sequenced by immunoSEQ multiplex PCR, and TCRdb holds only the in-frame ones, with some missing. This table holds some 41,000 clones, 89% found once. Findings of the study overall: It was never confirmed that proliferating Tregs from siplizumab cultures were suppressive.

The genes are TRBV5-1 and TRBJ2-6; no definite D call. Specimen: naive CD4+ T cells sorted from blood. The source is a human donor in good health. Here the CDR3 DNA reads TGCGCCAGCAGCTTGGGGAATGGGCCTGGGGCCAACGTCCTGACTTTC. Its translation: CASSLGNGPGANVLTF.